The T cell receptor (beta chain) described here comes from a study of cytomegalovirus exposure and HLA in healthy donors. Findings and limits, study-wide: Segments of the TCR beta V type were, in most cases, productive about 87% or about 30% of the time in an earlier analysis.

The PCR made use of 60 Vbeta and 13 Jbeta primers. Original methodology: Later work found approximately 87 million unique TCR beta chains, with roughly 11 million shared. Measured with immunoSEQ multiplex PCR; TCRdb has only the in-frame clones, and not every one. Clone size and V and J calls were adopted from that table, with D and trimming inferred from the DNA. The sample lists 100,000 to 150,000 clones; about 8% were seen once. This clone has only a few counts. Its specificity is unknown. The junction had 13 bases not matched to a gene; V was cut back by 7 bases and J by 6 bases. This CDR3 is built from 15 residues. The V gene's germline CDR1 is LNHDA and CDR2 SQIVND (reference sequence).

Sequences were obtained from PBMCs. The sequence derives from a woman aged 40 to 55 in good health and CMV-seropositive. The J gene is TRBJ2-3, the V gene TRBV19; 7 bases fit TRBD1. CDR3 protein: CASNNWAGGSDTQYF. The CDR3 DNA is TGTGCCAGTAATAATTGGGCAGGGGGATCCGATACGCAGTATTTT.